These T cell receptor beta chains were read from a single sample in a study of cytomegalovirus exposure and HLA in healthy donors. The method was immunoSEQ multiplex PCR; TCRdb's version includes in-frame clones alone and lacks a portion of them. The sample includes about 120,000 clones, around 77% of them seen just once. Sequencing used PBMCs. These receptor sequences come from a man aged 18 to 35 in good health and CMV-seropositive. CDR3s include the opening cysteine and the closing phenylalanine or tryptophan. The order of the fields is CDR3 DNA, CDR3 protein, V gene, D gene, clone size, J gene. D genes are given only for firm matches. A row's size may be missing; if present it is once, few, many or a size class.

TGTGCCTGGAGGACAGGGGCCCTCGGCGGGGAGCTGTTTTTT CAWRTGALGGELFF TRBV30 TRBD1 - TRBJ2-2
TGTGCCAGCAGCCCGGACAGGGGCGTCTACGAGCAGTACTTC CASSPDRGVYEQYF TRBV13 TRBD1 few TRBJ2-7
TGTGCCATCAGTGAATCGGGGGGGTCACGGGAGCAGTTCTTC CAISESGGSREQFF TRBV10-3 TRBD2 - TRBJ2-1
TGTGCCAGCAGTTTTTACAGGGGAGGTAGCAATCAGCCCCAGCATTTT CASSFYRGGSNQPQHF TRBV28 TRBD1 - TRBJ1-5
TGTGCCAGCAGCTCACTATCTTTGAACACTGAAGCTTTCTTT CASSSLSLNTEAFF TRBV7-6 - - TRBJ1-1
TGTGCCAGCAGCTTCTTTGGAAACACCATATATTTT CASSFFGNTIYF TRBV5-4 - - TRBJ1-3
TGTGCCTGGAAGACTCAGGGGGCATCGAGTGGGGCCAACGTCCTGACTTTC CAWKTQGASSGANVLTF TRBV30 TRBD1 - TRBJ2-6
TGTGCCAGTAGTCAGACAGGGGCGGCCTACGAGCAGTACTTC CASSQTGAAYEQYF TRBV19 TRBD1 - TRBJ2-7
TGTGCCAGCAGCTTGGGGACAGGCAATCAGCCCCAGCATTTT CASSLGTGNQPQHF TRBV7-9 TRBD1 - TRBJ1-5
TGTGCCAGCCGAGGTGGGGCTAGCGGGGGGGCAACCAGCACAGATACGCAGTATTTT CASRGGASGGATSTDTQYF TRBV19 TRBD2 few TRBJ2-3
TGCAGCGTTGACCTCCTTGGACAGGGGGGCACAGATACGCAGTATTTT CSVDLLGQGGTDTQYF TRBV29-1 TRBD1 - TRBJ2-3
TGTGCCAGCAGCCCCACTCGGGACAGGTTACGCGACGAGCAGTACTTC CASSPTRDRLRDEQYF TRBV14 TRBD1 - TRBJ2-7
TGTGCCAGCAGCTTATCGGACAGGGGTTTGCGGGAGACCCAGTACTTC CASSLSDRGLRETQYF TRBV7-3 TRBD1 - TRBJ2-5
TGCGCCAGCAGCCAAGATCGGGAGGGGGCAGGTCAGCCCCAGCATTTT CASSQDREGAGQPQHF TRBV4-1 TRBD1 - TRBJ1-5
TGTGCCAGCAGTTACTTACGGATCCAGGGGAATGAAAAACTGTTTTTT CASSYLRIQGNEKLFF TRBV6-5 - once TRBJ1-4
TGTGCCAGCAGCTTAGGAGGGGGCGTATCACCCCTCCACTTT CASSLGGGVSPLHF TRBV7-6 TRBD1 - TRBJ1-6
TGTGCCAGCAGCTTCTGGAAGCAGGGGGCACGTAACAATGAGCAGTTCTTC CASSFWKQGARNNEQFF TRBV11-2 TRBD1 - TRBJ2-1
TGTGCCAGCAGCTTGGGTCGGGACAGGGAGGGGTACGAGCAGTACTTC CASSLGRDREGYEQYF TRBV5-5 TRBD1 - TRBJ2-7
TGCGCCAGCAGCTCCGCGGGGTCTCGGCACCAAGAGACCCAGTACTTC CASSSAGSRHQETQYF TRBV5-1 - - TRBJ2-5
TGTGCCACCAGCAGTACCCAAGTCCTAATGGAGACTAATGAAAAACTGTTTTTT CATSSTQVLMETNEKLFF TRBV15 - - TRBJ1-4
TGTGCCAGCAGTGGAAGATTGCAGGGGGTCGCTGAAAAACTGTTTTTT CASSGRLQGVAEKLFF TRBV2 TRBD1 - TRBJ1-4
TGTGCCAGCTCACCACGTGCGGGATCGAGCAATCAGCCCCAGCATTTT CASSPRAGSSNQPQHF TRBV18 - once TRBJ1-5
TGTGCCAGCAGCACCCGAATCTACAGGGGACTCTACAATGAGCAGTTCTTC CASSTRIYRGLYNEQFF TRBV5-4 - - TRBJ2-1
TGTGCCAGCAGCTCAATAGGGGACAATGAGCAGTTCTTC CASSSIGDNEQFF TRBV7-3 - - TRBJ2-1
TGTGCTAGTGGCCCAGCGGGAAGGTCCGGGGAGCTGTTTTTT CASGPAGRSGELFF TRBV12-5 TRBD2 - TRBJ2-2
TGTGCCAGCAGCGTATCACAGGGGTGGGGCGGGGAGCTGTTTTTT CASSVSQGWGGELFF TRBV9 TRBD1 - TRBJ2-2